The 21 T cell receptor beta chains below all came from one sample that was sequenced in a study of PD-1 blockade in classical Hodgkin lymphoma. Here immunoSEQ multiplex PCR was the method, and the copy in TCRdb shows in-frame clones only, minus some. This sample has over 25,000 clones, with roughly four fifths found just once. Autologous stem cell transplantation was followed by relapse in every patient, and brentuximab vedotin exposure varied. Source: peripheral blood mononuclear cells (PBMCs), taken before the second cycle of nivolumab. The receptor set was obtained from a human donor with classical Hodgkin lymphoma.

This chain joins TRBV4-1 and TRBJ2-3, with a weak D call TRBD2 (6 bases). The ends were cut back, 4 bases at V and 1 base at J, with 12 bases in the middle. This CDR3 is 15 amino acids long. Germline-derived CDR1 and CDR2 are MGHRA and YSYEKL. The CDR3 sequence: CASSRGDLGTDTQYF. The CDR3 region has the DNA TGCGCCAGCAGCCGCGGGGACTTGGGCACAGATACGCAGTATTTT.

The chain links TRBV2 to TRBJ1-4, with D uncertain. V was trimmed by 6 bases and J by 8 bases, leaving 19 bases between them. In germline, CDR1 is SNHLY, CDR2 FYNNEI. The CDR3 spans 15 residues. The CDR3 spells CASRGSKIGGEKLFF. The CDR3 DNA is TGTGCCAGCAGGGGATCTAAGATAGGCGGCGAAAAACTGTTTTTT.

V and J are TRBV6-6 and TRBJ1-3; the D gene is possibly TRBD1 (5 bases). Germline V CDR1 and CDR2: MNHNY, SVGAGI (reference sequence). V was clipped by 5 bases and J by 2 bases, with 13 bases between them. The CDR3 has 15 residues. CDR3 sequence reads: CASSQWGGPGNTIYF. The CDR3 DNA reads as TGTGCCAGCAGTCAATGGGGGGGTCCTGGAAACACCATATATTTT.

The chain is built from TRBV27 and TRBJ2-5; perhaps TRBD1 as D (5 bases). Germline V lookup: CDR1 MNHEY, CDR2 SMNVEV (reference sequence). Trimming left V 5 bases short and J 5 bases short, with 21 bases between. This CDR3 region has 16 residues. CDR3 region: CASSPHSWTIHETQYF. In DNA form, the CDR3 reads TGTGCCAGCAGTCCGCACTCATGGACAATTCATGAGACCCAGTACTTC.

This sequence joins TRBV12-5 and TRBJ1-6, with D possibly being TRBD1 (5 bases). The CDR3 is 15 amino acids. Trimming cost V 1 base and J 6 bases, with 10 bases left between them. Per the germline V gene, CDR1 is LGHNT and CDR2 is FRNRAP. CDR3: CASGLGAGSNSPLHF. The CDR3 DNA reads TGTGCTAGTGGTTTGGGAGCAGGGTCTAATTCACCCCTCCACTTT.

The chain recombines TRBV4-3 with TRBJ1-1; no definite D call. Trimming left V 6 bases short and J 4 bases short, with 6 bases between. This CDR3 spans 11 amino acids. The germline gives CDR1 LGHNA, CDR2 YSLEER. As DNA, the CDR3 is TGCGCCAGCAGTGGAGGCACTGAAGCTTTCTTT. Translation: CASSGGTEAFF.

The rearrangement links TRBV6-5 to TRBJ2-1, with a weak D call TRBD1 (5 bases). Trimming shortened V by 1 base and J by 8 bases, and 18 bases separated the two germline ends. The CDR3 length is 16 residues. The germline V gene has CDR1 MNHEY and CDR2 SVGAGI. The DNA for the CDR3 is TGTGCCAGCAGTTACTTATCCAGGGCGCAATTGGATGAGCAGTTCTTC. Protein product: CASSYLSRAQLDEQFF.

This clone turned up a few times. This chain joins TRBV4-3 and TRBJ1-4; a weak D match, TRBD1 (5 bases). Trimming removed 5 bases at V and 6 bases at J, with 22 bases between. The CDR3 has 17 amino acids. From germline, CDR1 is LGHNA and CDR2 YSLEER. The CDR3 is CASSFAGTEIRDEKLFF. The CDR3, as DNA: TGCGCCAGCAGCTTCGCCGGGACCGAGATAAGGGATGAAAAACTGTTTTTT.

This chain links TRBV27 with TRBJ2-1; 9 positions agree with TRBD2. Germline V gene lookup returns CDR1 MNHEY and CDR2 SMNVEV (reference sequence). The CDR3 sequence is 14 residues long. V was pared by 3 bases and J by 10 bases, with 7 bases of the junction left unmatched. CDR3 region: CASSFAGGPREQFF. Here the CDR3 DNA reads TGTGCCAGCAGTTTTGCGGGGGGGCCACGGGAGCAGTTCTTC.

The gene calls are TRBV29-1 and TRBJ2-7, with a possible D match to TRBD1 (5 bases). The V end was cut by 3 bases, the J end by 5 bases, with 14 bases between. CDR1 and CDR2 (germline): SQVTM, ANQGSEA. The CDR3 is 13 residues long. The chain's CDR3 is CSVETVQTHEQYF. The CDR3 coding sequence is TGCAGCGTTGAGACAGTACAAACCCACGAGCAGTACTTC.

The chain links TRBV5-1 to TRBJ1-4; 7 bases are shared with TRBD1. Unmatched junction bases numbered 10, after V lost 0 bases and J lost 2 bases. CDR1 and CDR2 (germline): SGHRS, YFSETQ. CDR3 length equals 18 residues. The DNA for the CDR3 is TGCGCCAGCAGCTTGGGCGTCGGAGGGGGCCTGACTAATGAAAAACTGTTTTTT. Translated, it gives CASSLGVGGGLTNEKLFF.

The chain couples TRBV28 to TRBJ2-5, with D uncertain. V dropped 7 bases and J dropped 5 bases, with 20 bases sitting between them. Germline V CDR1 and CDR2: MDHEN, SYDVKM. This CDR3 region has 15 residues. This CDR3 is CASNTLRRLPETQYF. Written as DNA, the CDR3 is TGTGCCAGCAATACACTACGCAGGCTTCCCGAGACCCAGTACTTC. Filled out from reference TRBV28 and TRBJ2-5, the complete variable domain reads DVKVTQSSRYLVKRTGEKVFLECVQDMDHENMFWYRQDPGLGLRLIYFSYDVKMKEKGDIPEGYSVSREKKERFSLILESASTNQTSMYLCASNTLRRLPETQYFGPGTRLLVL.

The rearrangement links TRBV4-3 to TRBJ2-7; 7 bases line up with TRBD1. This CDR3 comprises 17 residues. The V gene's germline CDR1 is LGHNA and CDR2 YSLEER. Trimming removed 0 bases from V and 3 bases from J; junction bases left unmatched: 11. CDR3 protein: CASSQEFGKGANYEQYF. The CDR3 coding sequence is TGCGCCAGCAGCCAAGAATTTGGTAAGGGGGCAAACTACGAGCAGTACTTC.

The chain couples TRBV9 to TRBJ1-5; TRBD1 matches 7 bases. In germline, CDR1 is SGDLS, CDR2 YYNGEE. This CDR3 is built from 14 residues. Losses at the gene ends were 4 bases for V and 6 bases for J; bases not matched to a gene: 7. The CDR3 protein is CASSPGGGSQPQHF. For the CDR3, the DNA is TGTGCCAGCAGCCCAGGGGGGGGCTCTCAGCCCCAGCATTTT.

V and J are TRBV4-3 and TRBJ2-5; TRBD2 aligns across 10 bases. J lost 5 bases, V lost 0 bases, and 6 bases had no gene match. Germline loops: CDR1 LGHNA, CDR2 YSLEER. This CDR3 has 16 amino acids. This CDR3 is CASSQDWSGGAETQYF. The CDR3 DNA is TGCGCCAGCAGCCAAGATTGGAGCGGGGGGGCGGAGACCCAGTACTTC.

V usage is TRBV11-2 and J usage is TRBJ2-3; no definite D call. Germline V lookup: CDR1 SGHAT, CDR2 FQNNGV. The CDR3 contains 14 residues. The V end lost 0 bases, the J end lost 1 base, and 5 bases lay between the germline ends. CDR3 amino acids: CASSLEHGTDTQYF. The CDR3 nucleotides read TGTGCCAGCAGCTTAGAACACGGCACAGATACGCAGTATTTT.

This clone has more than one count but fewer than ten. V is TRBV13 and J is TRBJ2-5; 8 positions agree with TRBD1. The CDR3 runs to 15 residues. The V gene's germline CDR1 is PRHDT and CDR2 FYEKMQ (reference sequence). V lost 6 bases and J lost 3; bases outside the gene matches: 9. CDR3 protein: CASRRAPDREETQYF. The CDR3 bases are TGTGCCAGCAGGCGTGCCCCGGACAGGGAAGAGACCCAGTACTTC.

The V call is TRBV7-8, the J call TRBJ2-5; the D is unclear. CDR3 length: 14 residues. Germline V CDR1 and CDR2: SGHVS, FQNEAQ. V gave up 5 bases and J gave up 1 base, with 11 bases separating them. The CDR3 region has the DNA TGTGCCAGCAGCCCATACGGCGCCCAAGAGACCCAGTACTTC. It specifies CASSPYGAQETQYF.

The chain employs TRBV9 and TRBJ2-3; 8 bases match TRBD1. The CDR3 has 15 amino acids. Germline CDR1 reads SGDLS; CDR2 reads YYNGEE. Trimming removed 0 bases from V and 0 bases from J; junction bases left unmatched: 0. CDR3 in DNA: TGTGCCAGCAGCGTAGGACAGGGGAGCACAGATACGCAGTATTTT. It translates to CASSVGQGSTDTQYF.

Details on this clone: The sample holds other DNA sequences that translate to the same CDR3. The V and J genes are TRBV4-3 and TRBJ1-6, with a possible D match to TRBD1 (5 bases). V lost 0 bases and J 10 bases, leaving 10 bases between the germline ends. The CDR3 totals 14 residues. CDR1 LGHNA and CDR2 YSLEER come from the germline V gene. CDR3 DNA sequence: TGCGCCAGCAGCCAAGATGGTTGGGGGTCACCCCTCCACTTT. Its protein is CASSQDGWGSPLHF.

The chain is built from TRBV7-3 and TRBJ2-6; the match to TRBD1 covers 8 bases. The CDR3 sequence is 17 residues long. V lost 0 bases to trimming and J lost 8 bases; unmatched junction nucleotides: 9. Germline CDR1 SGHTA, CDR2 FQGTGA. CDR3 protein: CASSLTGVGTGSNVLTF. As DNA, the CDR3 is TGTGCCAGCAGCTTAACAGGGGTCGGGACAGGTTCCAACGTCCTGACTTTC.